The present entry profiles one T cell receptor (beta chain) with its context. Produced via immunoSEQ multiplex PCR; TCRdb's table is partial and in-frame only. The sample lists 45,000 to 55,000 clones, roughly 85% occurring once. The record originates from a study of a mutant IDH1 vaccine in newly diagnosed glioma. Described time point: baseline, week 1 (first vaccination visit). The treatment denotes: pre-vaccination baseline after standard-of-care therapy. The CDR3 runs to 15 residues. V was cut by 0 bases and J by 1 base, with 8 bases left in between. Germline values: CDR1 SGHRS, CDR2 YFSETQ. This sequence joins TRBV5-1 and TRBJ1-3, with no clear D. This clonotype was sampled from a man in his forties with glioma. The material was PBMCs, obtained from a glioma patient treated with radiotherapy, temozolomide or both. CDR3 in amino acids: CASSLEGYSGNTIYF. Here the CDR3 DNA reads TGCGCCAGCAGCTTGGAGGGATATTCTGGAAACACCATATATTTT.